Sequencing of this TCR beta chain was carried out in a study of blood T cell repertoires in COVID-19 (dated by TCRdb to 2020 to 2022). Regarding the complete study: Recovered participants in ImmuneRACE Cohort 3 were defined as having two consecutive negative NP/OP PCR tests, clearance from a healthcare professional, or resolution of symptoms. The repertoires were released in a freely available public database intended as a resource for research on the immune response to SARS-CoV-2. Deeply sampled blood TCRbeta repertoires from subjects exposed to, actively infected with, or recovered from COVID-19 were included in the dataset. The material from the prospective study consisted of cDNA or gDNA derived from T cells, B-cell-depleted T cells, or PBMCs. Sample metadata almost always included a de-identified subject ID, COVID-19 status, age in years and sex. Samples were obtained from the ongoing ImmuneRACE study (first 160 participants) and from roughly 1,300 subjects provided by 6 global collaborators. Collaborator samples came from the United States, Italy and Spain and covered acute and convalescent phases of COVID-19. Where HLA class I and class II types were available, the types were taken from metadata supplied by the sample provider, not from assay-based typing. Broader findings and caveats from the paper: The quantity of clinical and demographic metadata differed by source and by participant and was supplied without curation.

TCRbeta CDR3 regions were amplified from genomic DNA using the immunoSEQ Assay, a bias-controlled multiplex PCR. In the original analysis: The number of nucleated cells in each sample was estimated by amplification of reference gene primers within the assay. Sequence reads were collapsed and filtered to measure the absolute abundance of every unique TCRbeta CDR3 rearrangement. For each sample, productive Simpson clonality was calculated as the square root of Simpson's diversity index across productive rearrangements. Entries here come from immuneACCESS through TCRdb and include only in-frame sequences with V and J called. Some clones fail to appear in such tables; in the studies checked, an unresolved V gene covers under half of the shortfall, and the cause of the remainder is unknown. The V and J calls and the clone size are those of that table, but D and trimming were determined from the DNA. Across this sample there are over 130,000 clones, with 75% to 90% seen only once. Jointly, the top ten make up 3.9% of the sample.

Relative to germline, V is missing 4 bases and J is missing 2 bases, with 2 bases of the junction outside any gene match. From its cysteine to its phenylalanine, the CDR3 spans 14 amino acids. Only the CDR3 part of the read is kept: 42 bases, read in frame from the first base. For CDR1 and CDR2, the germline V gene lists KGHSH and LQKENI. Participants in the prospective study were enrolled through a virtual design, were aged roughly 18 to 90 years, and lived in under 25 United States geographic areas. In the prospective study, cohorts were assigned on the basis of participant-reported clinical history obtained from a screening survey and a study questionnaire. Each participant in the prospective study had whole blood, serum and a nasopharyngeal or oropharyngeal swab collected by mobile phlebotomists. Over a roughly 2-month period, participants in the prospective study had the option of providing additional blood draws and questionnaires. Prospective study blood samples were shipped either frozen or at room temperature before DNA extraction.

As for this clone: Its binding antigen is unknown. There are no base qualities to consult, and no much larger clone falls within one base.

The rearranged chain carries TRBV18 and TRBJ2-3, with 8 bases matching TRBD1. The sample consisted of PBMCs or T cells enriched from blood (not recorded which). The receptor was isolated from a man aged 50 to 59 in a cohort exposed to, infected with or recovered from COVID-19 (not recorded which). The CDR3 region has the sequence CASSRQGATDTQYF. The DNA reads as follows: TGTGCCAGCTCACGGCAGGGGGCCACAGATACGCAGTATTTT.